The clone carrying this T cell receptor beta chain has just a few counts. Its target is not known. The sample comes from a study of T cells in Graves' hyperthyroidism and ophthalmopathy. Study-wide results and limits: The majority of expanded thyroid clonotypes above 0.001 also appeared in blood.

RNA transcripts yielded amplified TCR beta CDR3 regions. HTBI primers were the set used in a first-round RT-PCR of the TCR CDR3. One entry per CDR3 protein results from TCRdb running MiXCR on the multiplex PCR reads. The sample has fewer than 900,000 distinct CDR3 sequences, approximately 19% seen once. Hyperthyroidism, newly diagnosed and lasting under 2 months, affected patients aged 18 to 65. Reasons for excluding patients were uncontrolled infection, other autoimmune disease, pregnancy or lactation. Between the trimmed V and J ends, which lost 3 bases and 8 bases, there was a span of 9 bases. This CDR3 region has 12 residues.

V and J are TRBV12-3 or TRBV12-4 and TRBJ2-3; D ambiguous. Input material: blood. This TCR derives from a woman between 50 and 59 years old with Graves' hyperthyroidism that later progressed to Graves' ophthalmopathy. The CDR3 coding sequence is TGTGCCAGCAGTTTTGAGTGGGGTACGCAGTATTTT. Translating gives CASSFEWGTQYF.